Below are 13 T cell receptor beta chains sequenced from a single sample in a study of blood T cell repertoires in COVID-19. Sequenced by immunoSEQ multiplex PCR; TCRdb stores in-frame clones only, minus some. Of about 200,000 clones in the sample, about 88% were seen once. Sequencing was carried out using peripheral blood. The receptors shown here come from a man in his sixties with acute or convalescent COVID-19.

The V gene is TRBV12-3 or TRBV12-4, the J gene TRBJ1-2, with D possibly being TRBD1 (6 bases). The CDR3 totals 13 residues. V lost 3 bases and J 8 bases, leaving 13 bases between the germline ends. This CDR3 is CASSLGGAGGYTF. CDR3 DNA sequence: TGTGCCAGCAGTTTGGGGGGGGCTGGGGGCTACACCTTC.

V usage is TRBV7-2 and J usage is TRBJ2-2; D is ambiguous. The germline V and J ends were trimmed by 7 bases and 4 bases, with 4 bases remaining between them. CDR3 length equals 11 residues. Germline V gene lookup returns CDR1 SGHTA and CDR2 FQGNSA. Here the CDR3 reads CASTSTGELFF. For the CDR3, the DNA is TGTGCCAGCACCTCCACCGGGGAGCTGTTTTTT.

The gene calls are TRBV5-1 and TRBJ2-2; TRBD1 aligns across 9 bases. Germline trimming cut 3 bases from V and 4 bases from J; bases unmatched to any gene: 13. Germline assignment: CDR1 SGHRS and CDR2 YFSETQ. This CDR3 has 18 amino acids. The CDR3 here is CASSSLPNRGRGTGELFF. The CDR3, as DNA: TGCGCCAGCAGCTCCCTCCCTAACAGGGGGCGCGGCACCGGGGAGCTGTTTTTT.

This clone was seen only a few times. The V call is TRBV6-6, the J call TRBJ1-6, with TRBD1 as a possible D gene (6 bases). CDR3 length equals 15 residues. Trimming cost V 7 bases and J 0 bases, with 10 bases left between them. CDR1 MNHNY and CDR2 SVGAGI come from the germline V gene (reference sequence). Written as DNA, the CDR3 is TGTGCCAGCACCGTACAGGGCTCCTATAATTCACCCCTCCACTTT. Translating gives CASTVQGSYNSPLHF.

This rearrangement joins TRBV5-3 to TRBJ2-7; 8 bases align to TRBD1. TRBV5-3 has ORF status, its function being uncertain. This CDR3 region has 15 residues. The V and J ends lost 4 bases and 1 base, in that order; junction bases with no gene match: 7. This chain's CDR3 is CARSGMRQGSYEQYF. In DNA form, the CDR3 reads TGTGCCAGAAGCGGAATGCGACAGGGGTCCTACGAGCAGTACTTC.

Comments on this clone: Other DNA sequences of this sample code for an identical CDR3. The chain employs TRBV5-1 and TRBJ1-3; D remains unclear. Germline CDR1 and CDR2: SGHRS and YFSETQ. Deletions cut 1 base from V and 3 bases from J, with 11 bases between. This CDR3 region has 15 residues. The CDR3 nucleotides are TGCGCCAGCAGCTTGCGATCCGGTGGTGGAAACACCATATATTTT. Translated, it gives CASSLRSGGGNTIYF.

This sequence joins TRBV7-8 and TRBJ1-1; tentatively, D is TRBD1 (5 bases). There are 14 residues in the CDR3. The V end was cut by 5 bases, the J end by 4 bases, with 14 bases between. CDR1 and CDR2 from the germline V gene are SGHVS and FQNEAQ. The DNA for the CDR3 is TGTGCCAGCAGCGTTTTTCAGGGTGCCACTGAAGCTTTCTTT. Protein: CASSVFQGATEAFF.

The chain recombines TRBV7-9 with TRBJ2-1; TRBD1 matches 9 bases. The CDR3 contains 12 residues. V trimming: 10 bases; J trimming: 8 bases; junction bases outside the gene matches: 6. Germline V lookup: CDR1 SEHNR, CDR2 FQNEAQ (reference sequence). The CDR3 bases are TGTGCCACCCGGCGGACAGGGGATGAGCAGTTCTTC. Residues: CATRRTGDEQFF.

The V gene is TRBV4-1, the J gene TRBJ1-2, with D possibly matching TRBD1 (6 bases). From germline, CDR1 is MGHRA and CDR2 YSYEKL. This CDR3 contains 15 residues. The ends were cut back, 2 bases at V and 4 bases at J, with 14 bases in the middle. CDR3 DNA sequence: TGCGCCAGCAGCCAATCGGAGGGGGGGCTCTATGGCTACACCTTC. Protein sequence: CASSQSEGGLYGYTF.

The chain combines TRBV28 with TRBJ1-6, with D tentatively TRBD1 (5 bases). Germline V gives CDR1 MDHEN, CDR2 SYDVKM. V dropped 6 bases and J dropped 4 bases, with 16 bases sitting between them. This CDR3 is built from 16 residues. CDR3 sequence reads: CASSPKGQGYNSPLHF. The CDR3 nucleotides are TGTGCCAGCAGCCCTAAGGGGCAGGGTTATAATTCACCCCTCCACTTT.

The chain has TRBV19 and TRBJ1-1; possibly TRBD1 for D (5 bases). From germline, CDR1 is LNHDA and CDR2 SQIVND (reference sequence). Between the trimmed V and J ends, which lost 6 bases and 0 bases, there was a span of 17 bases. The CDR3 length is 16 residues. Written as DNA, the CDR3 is TGTGCCAGTAGGCCTGGGGCAGGAGGGATGAACACTGAAGCTTTCTTT. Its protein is CASRPGAGGMNTEAFF.

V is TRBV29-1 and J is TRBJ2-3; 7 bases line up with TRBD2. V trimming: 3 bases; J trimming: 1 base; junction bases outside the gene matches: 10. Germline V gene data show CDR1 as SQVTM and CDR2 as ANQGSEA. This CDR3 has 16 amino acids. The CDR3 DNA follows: TGCAGCGTTGACGGGAGTAGGGGAGGGGGCACAGATACGCAGTATTTT. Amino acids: CSVDGSRGGGTDTQYF.

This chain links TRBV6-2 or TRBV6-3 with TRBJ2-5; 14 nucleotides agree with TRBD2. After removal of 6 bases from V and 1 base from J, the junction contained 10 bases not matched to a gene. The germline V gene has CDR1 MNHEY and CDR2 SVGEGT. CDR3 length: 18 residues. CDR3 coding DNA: TGTGCCAGCAGCCACCTCGGACTAGCGGGGGGCCTCCAAGAGACCCAGTACTTC. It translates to CASSHLGLAGGLQETQYF.